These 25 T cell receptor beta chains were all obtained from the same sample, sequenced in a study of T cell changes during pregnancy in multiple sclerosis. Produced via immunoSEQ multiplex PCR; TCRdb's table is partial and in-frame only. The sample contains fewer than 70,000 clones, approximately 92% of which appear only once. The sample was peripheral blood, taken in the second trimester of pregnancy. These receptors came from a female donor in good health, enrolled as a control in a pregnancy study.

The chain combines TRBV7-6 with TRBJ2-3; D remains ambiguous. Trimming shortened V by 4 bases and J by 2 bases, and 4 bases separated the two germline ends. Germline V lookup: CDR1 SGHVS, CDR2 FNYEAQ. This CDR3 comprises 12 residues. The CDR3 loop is CASSSYTDTQYF. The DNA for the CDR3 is TGTGCCAGCAGCTCCTACACAGATACGCAGTATTTT. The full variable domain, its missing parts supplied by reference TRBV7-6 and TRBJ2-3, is GAGVSQSPRYKVTKRGQDVALRCDPISGHVSLYWYRQALGQGPEFLTYFNYEAQQDKSGLPNDRFSAERPEGSISTLTIQRTEQRDSAMYRCASSSYTDTQYFGPGTRLTVL.

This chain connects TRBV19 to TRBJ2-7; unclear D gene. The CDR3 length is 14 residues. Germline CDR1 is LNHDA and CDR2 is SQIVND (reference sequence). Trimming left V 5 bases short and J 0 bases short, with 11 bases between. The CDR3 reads CASSYGTTSYEQYF. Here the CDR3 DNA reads TGTGCCAGTAGTTACGGAACTACCTCCTACGAGCAGTACTTC.

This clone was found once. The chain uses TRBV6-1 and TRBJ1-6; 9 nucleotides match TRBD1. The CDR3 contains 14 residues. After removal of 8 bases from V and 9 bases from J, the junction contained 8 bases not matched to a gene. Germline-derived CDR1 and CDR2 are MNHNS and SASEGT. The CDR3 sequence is CASGLGQGFSPLHF. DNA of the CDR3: TGTGCCAGCGGCCTGGGACAGGGTTTTTCACCCCTCCACTTT.

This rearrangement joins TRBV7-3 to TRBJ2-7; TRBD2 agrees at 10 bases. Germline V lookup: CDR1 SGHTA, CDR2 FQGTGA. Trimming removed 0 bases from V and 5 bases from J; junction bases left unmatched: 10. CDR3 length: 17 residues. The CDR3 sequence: CASSLTGTSDLKNEQYF. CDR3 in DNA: TGTGCCAGCAGCTTAACGGGGACTAGCGACTTAAAAAACGAGCAGTACTTC.

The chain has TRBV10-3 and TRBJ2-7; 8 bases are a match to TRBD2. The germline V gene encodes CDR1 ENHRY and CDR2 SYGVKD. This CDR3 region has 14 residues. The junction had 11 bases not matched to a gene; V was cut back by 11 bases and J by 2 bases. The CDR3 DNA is TGTGCCTCAAACAGCGGGAGCGTAGCCTACGAGCAGTACTTC. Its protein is CASNSGSVAYEQYF.

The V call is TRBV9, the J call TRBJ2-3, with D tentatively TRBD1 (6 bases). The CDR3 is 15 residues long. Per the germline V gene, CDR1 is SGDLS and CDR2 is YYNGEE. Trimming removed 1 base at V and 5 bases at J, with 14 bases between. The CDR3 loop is CASSVRPTGLDTQYF. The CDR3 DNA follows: TGTGCCAGCAGCGTAAGGCCCACAGGGTTAGATACGCAGTATTTT.

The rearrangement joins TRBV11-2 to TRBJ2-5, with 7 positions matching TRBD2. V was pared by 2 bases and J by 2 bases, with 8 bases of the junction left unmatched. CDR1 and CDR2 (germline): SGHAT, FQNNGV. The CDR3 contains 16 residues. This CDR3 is CASSLRNLAAQETQYF. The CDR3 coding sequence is TGTGCCAGCAGCTTACGGAACCTAGCGGCTCAAGAGACCCAGTACTTC.

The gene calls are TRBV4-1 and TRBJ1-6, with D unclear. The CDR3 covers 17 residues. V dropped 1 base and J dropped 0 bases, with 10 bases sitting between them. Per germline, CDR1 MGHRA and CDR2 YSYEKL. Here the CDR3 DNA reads TGCGCCAGCAGCCAAGGGGCAGCTTACTCCTATAATTCACCCCTCCACTTT. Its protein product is CASSQGAAYSYNSPLHF.

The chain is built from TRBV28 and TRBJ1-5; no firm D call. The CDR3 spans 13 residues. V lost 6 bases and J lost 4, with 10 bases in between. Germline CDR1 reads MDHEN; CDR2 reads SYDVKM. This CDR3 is CASSGRVNQPQHF. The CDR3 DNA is TGTGCCAGCAGCGGGAGGGTTAATCAGCCCCAGCATTTT.

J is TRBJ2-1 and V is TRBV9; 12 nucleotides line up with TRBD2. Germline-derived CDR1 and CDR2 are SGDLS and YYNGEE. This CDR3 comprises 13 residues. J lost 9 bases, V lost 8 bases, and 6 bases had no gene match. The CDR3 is CARRLAGESEQFF. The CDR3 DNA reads TGTGCCAGGCGACTAGCGGGAGAGTCTGAGCAGTTCTTC.

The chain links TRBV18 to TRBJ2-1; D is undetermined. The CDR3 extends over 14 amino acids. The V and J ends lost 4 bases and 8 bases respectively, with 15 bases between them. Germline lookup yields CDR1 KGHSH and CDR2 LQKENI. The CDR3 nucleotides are TGTGCCAGCTCACTATCAGGTGTGACCGATGAGCAGTTCTTC. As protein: CASSLSGVTDEQFF. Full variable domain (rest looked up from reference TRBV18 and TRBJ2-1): NAGVMQNPRHLVRRRGQEARLRCSPMKGHSHVYWYRQLPEEGLKFMVYLQKENIIDESGMPKERFSAEFPKEGPSILRIQQVVRGDSAAYFCASSLSGVTDEQFFGPGTRLTVL.

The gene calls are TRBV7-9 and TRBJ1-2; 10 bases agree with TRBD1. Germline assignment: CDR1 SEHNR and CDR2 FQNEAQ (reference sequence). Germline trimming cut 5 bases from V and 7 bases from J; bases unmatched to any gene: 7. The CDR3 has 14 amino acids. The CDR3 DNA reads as TGTGCCAGCAGCCGCCGGGACAGGGGCCCTGGCTACACCTTC. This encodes CASSRRDRGPGYTF.

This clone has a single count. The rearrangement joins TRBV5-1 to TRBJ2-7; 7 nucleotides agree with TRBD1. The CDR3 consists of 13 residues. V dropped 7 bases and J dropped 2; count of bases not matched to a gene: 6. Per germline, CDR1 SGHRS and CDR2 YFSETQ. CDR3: CASRRDRAYEQYF. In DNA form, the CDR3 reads TGCGCCAGCCGTAGGGACAGAGCCTACGAGCAGTACTTC.

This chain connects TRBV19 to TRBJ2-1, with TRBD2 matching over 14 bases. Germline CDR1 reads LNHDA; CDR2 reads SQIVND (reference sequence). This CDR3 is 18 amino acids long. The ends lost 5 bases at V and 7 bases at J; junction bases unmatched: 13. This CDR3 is CASSPRGFGTSGRNEQFF. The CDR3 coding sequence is TGTGCCAGTAGTCCCAGGGGCTTTGGGACTAGCGGGAGAAATGAGCAGTTCTTC.

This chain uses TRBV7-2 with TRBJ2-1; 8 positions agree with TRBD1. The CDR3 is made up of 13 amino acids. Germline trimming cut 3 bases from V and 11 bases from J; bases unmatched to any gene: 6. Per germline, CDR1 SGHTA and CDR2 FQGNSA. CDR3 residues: CASSFWTGRQQFF. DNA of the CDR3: TGTGCCAGCAGCTTCTGGACAGGGCGGCAGCAGTTCTTC.

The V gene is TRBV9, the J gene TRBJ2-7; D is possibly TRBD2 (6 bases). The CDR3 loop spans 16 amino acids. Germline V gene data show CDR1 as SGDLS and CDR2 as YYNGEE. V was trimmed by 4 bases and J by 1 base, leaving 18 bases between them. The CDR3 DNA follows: TGTGCCAGCAGCCCCCGGGACGGCGCGGGGTCCTACGAGCAGTACTTC. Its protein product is CASSPRDGAGSYEQYF.

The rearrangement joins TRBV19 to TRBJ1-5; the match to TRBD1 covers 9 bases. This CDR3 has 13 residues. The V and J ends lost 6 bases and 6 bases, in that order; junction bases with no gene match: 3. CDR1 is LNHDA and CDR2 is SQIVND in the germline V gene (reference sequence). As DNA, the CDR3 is TGTGCCAGTAGGGGACAGGGCTTTCAGCCCCAGCATTTT. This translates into CASRGQGFQPQHF.

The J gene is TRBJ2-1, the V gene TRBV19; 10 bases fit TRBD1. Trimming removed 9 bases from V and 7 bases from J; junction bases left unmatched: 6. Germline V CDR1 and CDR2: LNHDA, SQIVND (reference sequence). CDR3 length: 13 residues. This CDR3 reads CASGDRGGNEQFF. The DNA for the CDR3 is TGTGCCAGCGGGGACAGGGGAGGAAATGAGCAGTTCTTC. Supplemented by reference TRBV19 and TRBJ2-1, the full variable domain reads DGGITQSPKYLFRKEGQNVTLSCEQNLNHDAMYWYRQDPGQGLRLIYYSQIVNDFQKGDIAEGYSVSREKKESFPLTVTSAQKNPTAFYLCASGDRGGNEQFFGPGTRLTVL.

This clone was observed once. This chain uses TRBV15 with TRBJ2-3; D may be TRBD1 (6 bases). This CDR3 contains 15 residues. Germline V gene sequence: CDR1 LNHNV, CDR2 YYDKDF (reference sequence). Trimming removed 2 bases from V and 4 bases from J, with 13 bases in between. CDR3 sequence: CATSRTGKSPDTQYF. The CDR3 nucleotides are TGTGCCACCAGCAGAACAGGGAAGAGCCCAGATACGCAGTATTTT.

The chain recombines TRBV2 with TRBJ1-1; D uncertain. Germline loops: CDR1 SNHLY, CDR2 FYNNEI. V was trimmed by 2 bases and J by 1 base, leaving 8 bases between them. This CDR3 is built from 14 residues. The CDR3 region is CASSEIAGNTEAFF. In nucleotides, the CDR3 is TGTGCCAGCAGTGAAATTGCGGGGAACACTGAAGCTTTCTTT.

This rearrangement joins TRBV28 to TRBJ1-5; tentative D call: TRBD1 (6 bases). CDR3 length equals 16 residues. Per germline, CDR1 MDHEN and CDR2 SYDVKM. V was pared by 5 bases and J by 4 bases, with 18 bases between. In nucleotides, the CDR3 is TGTGCCAGCAGTGCCCACCCAGGGGCGCGGAATCAGCCCCAGCATTTT. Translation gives CASSAHPGARNQPQHF.

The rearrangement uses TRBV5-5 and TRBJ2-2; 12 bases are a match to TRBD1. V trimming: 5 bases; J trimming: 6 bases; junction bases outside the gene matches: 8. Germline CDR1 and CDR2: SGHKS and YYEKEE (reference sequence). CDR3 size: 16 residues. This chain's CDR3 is CASRRTGTGGPGELFF. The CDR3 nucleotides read TGTGCCAGCAGGAGGACTGGGACAGGGGGCCCCGGGGAGCTGTTTTTT.

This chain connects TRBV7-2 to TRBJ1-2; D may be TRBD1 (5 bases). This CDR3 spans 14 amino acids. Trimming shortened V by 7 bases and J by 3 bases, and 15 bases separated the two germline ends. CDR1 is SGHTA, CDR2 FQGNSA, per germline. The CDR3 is CASTPGLLYYGYTF. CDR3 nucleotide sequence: TGTGCCAGCACCCCAGGGTTACTCTACTATGGCTACACCTTC.

In DNA, the CDR3 is TGTGCCAGCAGCCAAGAAAGGACAGGGCCAGAGACCCAGTACTTC. Translation: CASSQERTGPETQYF. The rearrangement uses TRBV4-2 and TRBJ2-5; 8 bases are shared with TRBD1. The V gene's germline CDR1 is LGHNA and CDR2 YNFKEQ. V lost 0 bases and J lost 4; bases outside the gene matches: 4. The CDR3 sequence is 15 residues long.

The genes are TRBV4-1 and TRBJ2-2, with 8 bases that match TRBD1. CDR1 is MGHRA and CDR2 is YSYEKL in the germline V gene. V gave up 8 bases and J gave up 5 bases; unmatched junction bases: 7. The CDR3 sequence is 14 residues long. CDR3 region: CASRDRGATGELFF. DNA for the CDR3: TGCGCCAGCCGAGACAGGGGAGCGACCGGGGAGCTGTTTTTT.